The rows below give T cell receptor beta chains drawn from one sample of a study of blood T cell repertoires in COVID-19. Some clones are missing from TCRdb's copy, which holds only in-frame ones; the method was immunoSEQ multiplex PCR. The sample carries just over 150,000 clones, over 85% recorded once. The specimen sequenced was peripheral blood. Source of these receptors: a woman aged 50 to 60 with acute or convalescent COVID-19. The CDR3 runs from the conserved cysteine through the conserved F or W. The D gene is left open where the match is weak. Clone size is shown for a subset of rows, as once, few, many or a class of expanded clone.

>TRBV19|NA|NA|TRBJ2-6
CASSPRDTGANVLTF
TGTGCCAGTAGTCCCCGGGATACTGGGGCCAACGTCCTGACTTTC
>TRBV2|NA|TRBD2|TRBJ2-2
CASSRGGGTGELFF
TGTGCCAGCAGCCGGGGGGGAGGGACCGGGGAGCTGTTTTTT
>TRBV18|NA|TRBD1|TRBJ1-2
CASSPFPGQKYGYTF
TGTGCCAGCTCACCCTTTCCGGGACAGAAGTATGGCTACACCTTC
>TRBV2|NA|TRBD1|TRBJ2-1
CASSEAAGTASEQFF
TGTGCCAGCAGTGAAGCCGCCGGGACAGCGAGTGAGCAGTTCTTC
>TRBV11-2|NA|NA|TRBJ1-1
CASSLAGAEAFF
TGTGCCAGCAGCTTAGCGGGGGCTGAAGCTTTCTTT
>TRBV28|NA|NA|TRBJ1-2
CASSVGGETGSYGYTF
TGTGCCAGCAGTGTAGGAGGGGAGACGGGTAGCTATGGCTACACCTTC
>TRBV9|once|TRBD1|TRBJ1-6
CASSTPLGQGNSSPLHF
TGTGCCAGCAGCACCCCCCTCGGACAGGGGAATAGTTCACCCCTCCACTTT
>TRBV18|NA|TRBD1|TRBJ2-2
CASSPGTAYTGELFF
TGTGCCAGCTCACCAGGGACAGCCTACACCGGGGAGCTGTTTTTT
>TRBV3-1/TRBV3-2|NA|TRBD2|TRBJ2-5
CASSQSDTGREGETQYF
TGTGCCAGCAGCCAATCGGATACCGGGCGGGAGGGAGAGACCCAGTACTTC
>TRBV7-9|NA|NA|TRBJ1-2
CASSLERAAYYGYTF
TGTGCCAGCAGCTTAGAGCGCGCGGCTTACTATGGCTACACCTTC
>TRBV7-2|NA|NA|TRBJ1-1
CASSPRGGVGTEAFF
TGTGCCAGCAGCCCCCGGGGGGGCGTAGGAACTGAAGCTTTCTTT
>TRBV5-4|NA|NA|TRBJ2-7
CASSFGQGLRGVEQYF
TGTGCCAGCAGCTTCGGACAGGGCCTCCGGGGGGTGGAGCAGTACTTC
>TRBV7-9|few|TRBD1|TRBJ2-5
CASSLAGGRQETQYF
TGTGCCAGCAGCTTAGCAGGGGGCCGCCAAGAGACCCAGTACTTC
>TRBV27|NA|NA|TRBJ1-1
CASSPTGVNTEAFF
TGTGCCAGCAGTCCGACGGGTGTGAACACTGAAGCTTTCTTT
>TRBV5-4|NA|TRBD1|TRBJ1-2
CASSTNQQGVRYGYTF
TGTGCCAGCAGCACAAACCAACAGGGGGTTCGGTATGGCTACACCTTC
>TRBV18|NA|NA|TRBJ2-7
CASSPTGGGYEQYF
TGTGCCAGCTCACCCACAGGGGGGGGATACGAGCAGTACTTC
>TRBV5-1|NA|NA|TRBJ1-6
CASSLLAGDYNSPLHF
TGCGCCAGCAGCTTGCTGGCAGGTGATTATAATTCACCCCTCCACTTT
>TRBV30|NA|NA|TRBJ2-2
CAWSLNTGELFF
TGTGCCTGGAGCTTGAACACCGGGGAGCTGTTTTTT
>TRBV12-3/TRBV12-4|NA|NA|TRBJ2-5
CASGAGLYETQYF
TGTGCCAGCGGGGCGGGATTATATGAGACCCAGTACTTC
>TRBV30|NA|NA|TRBJ2-5
CAWSVGGTQETQYF
TGTGCCTGGAGTGTAGGGGGTACTCAAGAGACCCAGTACTTC
>TRBV4-3|many|NA|TRBJ2-6
CASSPDFGSGANVLTF
TGCGCCAGCAGCCCCGATTTCGGCTCTGGGGCCAACGTCCTGACTTTC
>TRBV5-6|NA|NA|TRBJ1-1
CASSLGRGARNTEAFF
TGTGCCAGCAGCTTGGGGAGGGGCGCTCGGAACACTGAAGCTTTCTTT
>TRBV27|NA|TRBD2|TRBJ2-7
CASRTSGDSYEQYF
TGTGCCAGCAGAACTAGCGGGGACTCCTACGAGCAGTACTTC
>TRBV7-2|NA|NA|TRBJ2-1
CASSLGLEGNEQFF
TGTGCCAGCAGCTTAGGGTTGGAGGGCAATGAGCAGTTCTTC
>TRBV10-3|once|TRBD2|TRBJ2-5
CAISDRTREETQYF
TGTGCCATCAGTGATCGGACTAGAGAAGAGACCCAGTACTTC
>TRBV9|NA|NA|TRBJ2-2
CASSNKGVGTGELFF
TGTGCCAGCAGCAATAAGGGGGTAGGGACCGGGGAGCTGTTTTTT
>TRBV24-1|NA|NA|TRBJ2-1
CATSRSGLSSYNEQFF
TGTGCCACCAGTCGTAGCGGCTTAAGCTCCTACAATGAGCAGTTCTTC